This T cell receptor beta chain was sequenced during a study of cytomegalovirus exposure and HLA in healthy donors (dated by TCRdb to about 2017). Background for the entire study: In an earlier analysis of roughly 590 of the donors, 276 Gb of sequence data and roughly 100 million unique TCR beta sequences from 150 million to 200 million T cells were reported. In an earlier analysis of 587 of the donors, high-throughput TCR beta sequencing was used to judge whether each TCR beta V gene segment behaved as functional or pseudogenic. The study aimed to test whether signatures of past pathogen exposure could be identified by cataloging public T cell receptors. An early release covering more than 500 HLA-typed donors comprised about 290 gigabases of sequencing data and roughly 85 million unique TCR sequences. Several DR-DQ haplotypes were treated as single units for association and clustering because of strong linkage in the cohort. Among roughly 370 genotyped donors of the cohort, an average of approximately 230,000 unique TCR beta nucleotide sequences were sequenced per donor, roughly 20% of them non-productive. The genetic ancestry cluster associated with self-reported Caucasian donors included around 76% of the roughly 400 genotyped donors. Both class I and class II loci were covered by HLA typing, at four-digit resolution. In addition to the first cohort of hundreds of subjects, a separate validation cohort of 130 or so different subjects was used. To predict cytomegalovirus infection status, the study brought together high-throughput TCR immunosequencing, statistical association of individual TCRs with disease status, and machine learning. Rather than drawing on any new phenotypic data, the later analysis identified candidate immune exposures from TCR beta sequences and the way those sequences occurred across donors. Using immunosequencing, the study profiled T cell repertoires from fewer than 850 subjects and related those repertoires to cytomegalovirus serostatus. The number of typed donors differed by locus: about 620-630 for A, B, C, DRB1 and DQB1; 522 for DQA1; around 610 for DPA1; and roughly 490 for DPB1. A later analysis re-examined previously published TCR beta repertoires from about 700 donors and added high-resolution HLA genotyping to investigate patterns of TCR occurrence. Donor age, sex, ethnicity and CMV serostatus were collected together with the repertoire data. Genome-wide SNP genotypes for about 65% of the roughly 700 donors were used in a later genetic analysis, which treated that subset as a discovery cohort. All discovery cohort repertoires had been generated using a single sequencing platform.

Findings and caveats that apply to the study as a whole: Presence/absence analyses assumed roughly uniform sequencing depth across donors, an assumption that may not hold. The classifier was reported to diagnose cytomegalovirus status with high specificity and sensitivity in both the original and validation cohorts. A further reported finding was that TCR beta sequences accurately predicted the HLA-A and HLA-B alleles for most subjects in the first cohort. Most TCR sequences were seen in very few donors, while some public TCRs were found in many individuals. In a later analysis, the rate of TCR association differed among HLA loci, with DRB1 alleles having the most associated TCRs and HLA-C alleles having the fewest. According to a later genetic analysis, donors in an Asian-associated ancestry cluster had fewer N-insertions in productive TCRs than the roughly 700-donor mean. In a later analysis, most CMV-associated TCR beta chains were found to appear HLA-restricted, with HLA associations seemingly driven largely by CMV exposure. At a false discovery rate of 0.05, a later analysis linked under 20,000 TCR beta sequences to specific HLA alleles. It was suggested by the authors that the approach could potentially be generalized to other disease states and immunological phenotypes. An earlier analysis of around 540 of the donors showed that most TCR beta V segments appeared in productive rearrangements either about 87% or about 30% of the time, which broadly matched IMGT annotations. Linkage disequilibrium might explain the correlated functional status among segregating V segments, but an unknown experimental factor could not be ruled out. Because HLA typing was missing for some donors at each locus, association tests included only the typed subset. Compared with equally common non-associated chains, HLA-associated TCR beta chains in a later analysis were more clonally expanded and had lower generation probabilities. The earlier analysis of around 600 of the donors excluded approximately 17 rarely observed V segments, including chromosome 9 orphons, because counts were too low. A later analysis reported that several top co-occurrence clusters appeared linked to parvovirus B19, influenza, CMV and Epstein-Barr virus. A cluster of highly shared sequence variants was judged likely to represent a technical artifact of the sequencing pipeline. The study gave a list of about 150 TCR beta chains associated with cytomegalovirus. A later genetic analysis associated a missense DCLRE1C variant with V-gene and J-gene trimming of TCR beta chains, and an independent cohort replicated the association. Assigning TCR associations to individual alleles was difficult when HLA alleles, especially DR and DQ, strongly co-occurred. In vitro tests confirmed that three of the cytomegalovirus-associated TCR beta chains recognize cytomegalovirus antigens. Immune exposure information for the cohort was limited to CMV serostatus. In this cohort, only TCR beta chains were sequenced, and detectable features were limited by the absence of alpha or paired-chain data.

In total, approximately 610 healthy bone marrow donors made up the cohort. At the time of sampling, every cohort member was nominally healthy, though immune exposures that went unrecorded were likely present. The donor was CMV seronegative and was included in the group of around 320 seronegative cohort members. A peripheral blood sample was collected from each donor, and TCR beta sequencing was performed on peripheral blood mononuclear cells. Genomic DNA extraction from the blood cell samples was performed with the Qiagen DNeasy Blood Extraction Kit. Concerning this clone: Its specific antigen is unknown.

Library preparation used the immunoSEQ multiplex PCR assay. For the multiplex PCR, a mixture combining 60 forward primers for TCR Vbeta segments and 13 reverse primers for TCR Jbeta segments was used. The CDR3 region of rearranged TCR beta genes was amplified from genomic DNA with a multiplex PCR assay. The amplified TCR beta libraries were sequenced on the Illumina HiSeq System as 87-base-pair reads. Regarding the original processing steps: Across the 670 or so repertoires, a later analysis counted 80 million or so unique TCR beta chains, 9.5 million to 13 million of which were shared by at least two donors. To remove PCR and sequencing errors, raw reads were error-corrected and collapsed into unique sequences using a nearest-neighbor algorithm that merged closely related sequences. V, D and J gene segments were assigned by aligning CDR3 sequences to IMGT reference sequences. For a sequence to be retained, at least a six-nucleotide match to both a V gene segment and a J gene segment was required. Rearrangements were called productive when the CDR3 lacked stop codons and stayed in frame with V and J; all others were non-productive. Following IMGT convention, CDR3 was defined as the stretch from the second conserved V-encoded cysteine up to the conserved J-encoded phenylalanine. In an earlier analysis of roughly 580 of the donors, sequences lacking an unambiguous match to a single V gene segment were excluded. An earlier analysis of just under 600 of the donors called V segments functional above 56.7% productive rearrangements and segregating when the between-donor standard deviation exceeded 5%. A statistical classification framework was built to diagnose cytomegalovirus status from the catalog of TCR beta chain sequences. In a later analysis, V and J genes were assigned by comparing TCR nucleotide sequences against IMGT/GENE-DB human TR gene sequences. In a later analysis, CDR3 sequences and most-parsimonious VDJ recombination scenarios were assigned using the TCRdist pipeline. In a later analysis, each TCR beta chain was defined by its CDR3 amino acid sequence together with its V-gene family, and reads lacking a unique V-gene family were excluded. To address suspected cross-contamination and a sequencing artifact, a later analysis removed roughly 580 highly shared, low-generation-probability nucleotide sequences. For each public chain, a later analysis derived a clonal expansion index from normalized ranks of inferred template counts within each repertoire. A later analysis computed generation probabilities with a VDJ recombination model fitted to out-of-frame rearrangements, and checked the results against IGoR. A later analysis scored TCR-TCR, TCR-HLA and TCR-CMV co-occurrence with hypergeometric tests, applying a repertoire-size bias correction to TCR pairs. To estimate false discovery rates, a later analysis permuted the HLA or CMV assignments 20 times. In a later analysis, co-occurring TCRs were grouped using DBSCAN, with TCRdist sequence similarity added in when clustering inside HLA-allele-positive subsets. For co-occurrence clustering, repertoires with fewer than 30,000 or more than 120,000 public chains were excluded, along with roughly 5 repertoires with anomalous nucleotide sharing. TCRdb re-hosts the immuneACCESS table, in-frame sequences only. Its copies lack some clones; in the studies checked, an unresolved V gene accounts for under half of them, and the cause for the rest is not known. The DNA was the basis for D and trimming; V, J and clone size are from that table. The sample's clone listing holds nearly 200,000 clones. Of the sample, around 0.7% is held by the ten largest clones.

The TCR originated in a boy under 18 in good health and CMV-seronegative. The sample was PBMCs.

The sequence in DNA is TGTGCCAGCAGCTTGGGGGGGCGAGTCACCGGGGAGCTGTTTTTT. It translates as CASSLGGRVTGELFF. Rearrangement joined TRBV7-9 to TRBJ2-2, with TRBD2 perhaps the D gene, on 7 matching bases. V and J lose 3 bases and 4 bases, and a span of 12 bases separates them. The germline V gene (reference sequence) gives CDR1 as SEHNR and CDR2 as FQNEAQ. The CDR3 starts with the cysteine, ends with the phenylalanine, and has 15 residues. Solely the CDR3 DNA is kept, with 45 bases framed from the first base.